Included here is one T cell receptor beta chain sequence, with context. The antigen remains undetermined. Single viable CD3+CD4+CD8-CD45RO+ cells were sorted as the memory CD4+ T cells. Serostatus was set by detecting CMV pp150, pp28, p38, p52 IgG. The source of the sample is a study of memory CD4+ T cells and cytomegalovirus serostatus. Overall study findings and caveats: Each of approximately 69 CMV-associated TCRbeta sequences occurred in one to five individuals. Median bootstrapped AUC for CMV status was around 0.96 originally, about 0.9 US-trained.

Authors' processing steps: Out-of-frame sequences were removed, leaving 2,000,000 or so distinct TCRbeta sequences. Clones were sequenced by immunoSEQ multiplex PCR, and TCRdb holds only the in-frame ones, with some missing. V and J calls and clone size come straight from that table; D and trimming were deduced from the DNA. In the table there are around 76,000 clones, approximately 78% of which are singletons. This CDR3 region has 15 residues. Germline V gene lookup returns CDR1 MGHRA and CDR2 YSYEKL. V was clipped by 4 bases and J by 9 bases, with 21 bases between them. The chain employs TRBV4-1 and TRBJ1-1, with unresolved D. The source of this sequence is an adult in good health and CMV-seropositive. Sequencing was carried out using memory CD4+ T cells from blood. This chain's CDR3 is CASSPLMGRRNKAFF. DNA of the CDR3: TGCGCCAGCAGCCCTTTAATGGGGAGGAGGAATAAAGCTTTCTTT.